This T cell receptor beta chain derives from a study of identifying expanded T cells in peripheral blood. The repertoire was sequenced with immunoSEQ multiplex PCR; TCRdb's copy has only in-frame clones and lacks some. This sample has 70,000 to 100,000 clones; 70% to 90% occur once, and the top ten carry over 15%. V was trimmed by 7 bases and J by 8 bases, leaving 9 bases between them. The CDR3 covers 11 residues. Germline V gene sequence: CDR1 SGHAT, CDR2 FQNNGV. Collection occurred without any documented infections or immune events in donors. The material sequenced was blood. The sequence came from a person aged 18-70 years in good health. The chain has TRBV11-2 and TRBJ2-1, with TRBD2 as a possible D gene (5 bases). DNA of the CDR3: TGTGCCAGCACCAAGCGGTATGAGCAGTTCTTC. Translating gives CASTKRYEQFF.